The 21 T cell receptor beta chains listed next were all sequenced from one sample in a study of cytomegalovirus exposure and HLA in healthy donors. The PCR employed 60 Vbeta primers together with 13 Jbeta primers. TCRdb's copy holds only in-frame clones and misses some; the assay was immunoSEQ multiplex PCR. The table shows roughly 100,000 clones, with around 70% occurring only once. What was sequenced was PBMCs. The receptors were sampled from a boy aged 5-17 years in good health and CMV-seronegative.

For the CDR3, the DNA is TGTGCCAGCAGCAAAGGTAATCACGGGAGGGCCCTCTATGGCTACACCTTC. Translated, it gives CASSKGNHGRALYGYTF. The chain is built from TRBV21-1 and TRBJ1-2. TRBV21-1 is annotated as a pseudogene. CDR3 length: 17 amino acids.

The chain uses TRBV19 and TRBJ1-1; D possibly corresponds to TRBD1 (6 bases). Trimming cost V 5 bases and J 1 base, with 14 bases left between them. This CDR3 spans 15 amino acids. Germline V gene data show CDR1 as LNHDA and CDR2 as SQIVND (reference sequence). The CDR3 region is CASSLLQGANTEAFF. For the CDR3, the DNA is TGTGCCAGTAGTTTATTACAGGGCGCGAACACTGAAGCTTTCTTT.

The CDR3 is CASSPSTGTFSYEQYF. Here the CDR3 DNA reads TGTGCCAGCAGTCCCTCGACAGGGACTTTCTCCTACGAGCAGTACTTC. V gene TRBV27 combines with J gene TRBJ2-7; a possible D gene is TRBD1 (7 bases). Germline V gene lookup returns CDR1 MNHEY and CDR2 SMNVEV (reference sequence). V was shortened by 5 bases and J by 0 bases, with 17 bases between the two germline ends. This CDR3 region has 16 residues.

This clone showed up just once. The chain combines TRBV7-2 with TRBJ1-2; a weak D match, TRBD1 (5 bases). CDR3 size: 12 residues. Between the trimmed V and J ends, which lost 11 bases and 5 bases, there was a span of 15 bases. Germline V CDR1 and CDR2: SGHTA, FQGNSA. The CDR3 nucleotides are TGTGCCGCGGGGGATTTAGGATATGGCTACACCTTC. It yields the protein CAAGDLGYGYTF. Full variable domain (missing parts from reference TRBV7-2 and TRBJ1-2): GAGVSQSPSNKVTEKGKDVELRCDPISGHTALYWYRQSLGQGLEFLIYFQGNSAPDKSGLPSDRFSAERTGGSVSTLTIQRTQQEDSAVYLCAAGDLGYGYTFGSGTRLTVV.

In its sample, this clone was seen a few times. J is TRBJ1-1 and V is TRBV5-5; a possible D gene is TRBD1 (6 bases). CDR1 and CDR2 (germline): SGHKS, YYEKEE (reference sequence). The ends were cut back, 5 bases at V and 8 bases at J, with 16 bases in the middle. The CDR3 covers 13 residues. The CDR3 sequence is CASSLIVRGEAFF. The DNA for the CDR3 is TGTGCCAGCAGTCTTATAGTCAGGGGCGAAGCTTTCTTT.

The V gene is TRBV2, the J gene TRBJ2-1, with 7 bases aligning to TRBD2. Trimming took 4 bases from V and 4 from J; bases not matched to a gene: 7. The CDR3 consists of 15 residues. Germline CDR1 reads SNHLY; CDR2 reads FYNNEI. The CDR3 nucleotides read TGTGCCAGCAGTGGTCCGGGGAGGGAGTACAATGAGCAGTTCTTC. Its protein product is CASSGPGREYNEQFF.

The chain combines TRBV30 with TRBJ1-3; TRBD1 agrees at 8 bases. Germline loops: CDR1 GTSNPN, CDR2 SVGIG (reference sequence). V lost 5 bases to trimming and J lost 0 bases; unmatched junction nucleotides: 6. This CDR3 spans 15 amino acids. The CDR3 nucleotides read TGTGCCTGGGCCGACAGGGGATTCTCTGGAAACACCATATATTTT. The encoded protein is CAWADRGFSGNTIYF.

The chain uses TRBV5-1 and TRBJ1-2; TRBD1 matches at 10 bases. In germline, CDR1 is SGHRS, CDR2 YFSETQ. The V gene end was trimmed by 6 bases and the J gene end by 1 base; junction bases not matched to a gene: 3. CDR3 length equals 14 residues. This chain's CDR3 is CASTGTGDNYGYTF. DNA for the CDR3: TGCGCCAGCACCGGGACAGGGGATAACTATGGCTACACCTTC.

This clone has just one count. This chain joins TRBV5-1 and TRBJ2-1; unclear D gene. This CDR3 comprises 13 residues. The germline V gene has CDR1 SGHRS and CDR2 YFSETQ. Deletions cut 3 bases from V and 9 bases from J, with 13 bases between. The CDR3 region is CASSSFTRIEQFF. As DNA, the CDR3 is TGCGCCAGCAGCTCCTTCACGAGGATTGAGCAGTTCTTC.

CDR3 residues: CASSLLGRVDQPQHF. Here the CDR3 DNA reads TGTGCCAGCAGTTTATTGGGGAGGGTGGATCAGCCCCAGCATTTT. The chain has TRBV28 and TRBJ1-5; D is unresolved. Germline CDR1 MDHEN, CDR2 SYDVKM. Trimming took 1 base from V and 5 from J, leaving 12 bases between them. The CDR3 consists of 15 residues. The full variable domain, in which reference TRBV28 and TRBJ1-5 provide the parts outside the CDR3, is DVKVTQSSRYLVKRTGEKVFLECVQDMDHENMFWYRQDPGLGLRLIYFSYDVKMKEKGDIPEGYSVSREKKERFSLILESASTNQTSMYLCASSLLGRVDQPQHFGDGTRLSIL.

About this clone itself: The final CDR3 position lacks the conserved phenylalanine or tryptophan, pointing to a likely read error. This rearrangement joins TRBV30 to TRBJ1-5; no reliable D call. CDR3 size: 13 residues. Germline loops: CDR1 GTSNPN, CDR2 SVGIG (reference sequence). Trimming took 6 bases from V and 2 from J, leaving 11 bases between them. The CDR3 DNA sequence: TGTGCCTGTCAGCAGGCCGGCAATCAGCCCCAGCATGTT. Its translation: CACQQAGNQPQHV.

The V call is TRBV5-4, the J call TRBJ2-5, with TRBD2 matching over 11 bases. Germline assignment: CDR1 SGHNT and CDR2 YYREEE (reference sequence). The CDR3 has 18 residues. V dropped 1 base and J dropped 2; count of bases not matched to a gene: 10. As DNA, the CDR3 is TGTGCCAGCAGCTTGTCTGTCGCGGGACTAGCGGATCAAGAGACCCAGTACTTC. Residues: CASSLSVAGLADQETQYF.

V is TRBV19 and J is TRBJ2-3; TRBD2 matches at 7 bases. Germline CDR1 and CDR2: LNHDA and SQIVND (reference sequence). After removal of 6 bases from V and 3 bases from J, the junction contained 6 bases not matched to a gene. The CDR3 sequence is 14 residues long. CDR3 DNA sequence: TGTGCCAGTAGCGTGGGGGGGTGGACAGATACGCAGTATTTT. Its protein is CASSVGGWTDTQYF. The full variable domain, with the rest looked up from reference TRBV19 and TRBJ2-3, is DGGITQSPKYLFRKEGQNVTLSCEQNLNHDAMYWYRQDPGQGLRLIYYSQIVNDFQKGDIAEGYSVSREKKESFPLTVTSAQKNPTAFYLCASSVGGWTDTQYFGPGTRLTVL.

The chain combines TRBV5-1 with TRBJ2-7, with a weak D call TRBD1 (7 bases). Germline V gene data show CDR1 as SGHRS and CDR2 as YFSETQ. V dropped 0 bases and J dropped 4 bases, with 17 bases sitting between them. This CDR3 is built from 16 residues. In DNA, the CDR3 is TGCGCCAGCAGCTTGGTGGCGGGACAGCCCTATTACGAGCAGTACTTC. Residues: CASSLVAGQPYYEQYF.

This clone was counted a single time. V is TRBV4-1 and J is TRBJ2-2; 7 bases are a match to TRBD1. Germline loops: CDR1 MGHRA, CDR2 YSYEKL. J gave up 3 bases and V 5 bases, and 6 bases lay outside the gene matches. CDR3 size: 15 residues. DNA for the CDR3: TGCGCCAGCAGCTACGACAGGGCTTACACCGGGGAGCTGTTTTTT. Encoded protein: CASSYDRAYTGELFF.

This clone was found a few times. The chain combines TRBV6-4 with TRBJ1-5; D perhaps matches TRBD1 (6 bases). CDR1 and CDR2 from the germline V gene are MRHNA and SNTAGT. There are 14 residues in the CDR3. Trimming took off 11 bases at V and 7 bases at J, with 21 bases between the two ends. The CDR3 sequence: CAGPPAGVWQPQHF. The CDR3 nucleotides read TGTGCCGGTCCCCCGGCAGGGGTGTGGCAGCCCCAGCATTTT.

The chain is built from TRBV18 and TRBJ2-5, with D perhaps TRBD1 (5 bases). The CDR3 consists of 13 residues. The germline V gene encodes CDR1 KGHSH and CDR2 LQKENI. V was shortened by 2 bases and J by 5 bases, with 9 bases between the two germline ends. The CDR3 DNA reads TGTGCCAGCTCACCAGCTCAGGGTGAGACCCAGTACTTC. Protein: CASSPAQGETQYF.

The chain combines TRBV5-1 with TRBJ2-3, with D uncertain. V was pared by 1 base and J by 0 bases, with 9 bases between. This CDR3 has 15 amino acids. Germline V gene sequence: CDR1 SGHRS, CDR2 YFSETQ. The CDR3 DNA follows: TGCGCCAGCAGCTTGAGTCCGACAAGCACAGATACGCAGTATTTT. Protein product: CASSLSPTSTDTQYF. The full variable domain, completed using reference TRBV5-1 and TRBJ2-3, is KAGVTQTPRYLIKTRGQQVTLSCSPISGHRSVSWYQQTPGQGLQFLFEYFSETQRNKGNFPGRFSGRQFSNSRSEMNVSTLELGDSALYLCASSLSPTSTDTQYFGPGTRLTVL.

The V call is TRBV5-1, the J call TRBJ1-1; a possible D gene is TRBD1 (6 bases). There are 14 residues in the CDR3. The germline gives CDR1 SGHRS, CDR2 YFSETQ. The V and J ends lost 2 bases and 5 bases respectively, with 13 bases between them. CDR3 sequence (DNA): TGCGCCAGCAGCTTACAGGGAGGGGGAACTGAAGCTTTCTTT. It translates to CASSLQGGGTEAFF.

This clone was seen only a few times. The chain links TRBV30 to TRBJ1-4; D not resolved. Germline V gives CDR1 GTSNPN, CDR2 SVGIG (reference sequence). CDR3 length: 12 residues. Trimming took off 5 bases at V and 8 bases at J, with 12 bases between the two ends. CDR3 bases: TGTGCCTGGGGTGACCGAGGGGAAAAACTGTTTTTT. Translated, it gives CAWGDRGEKLFF.

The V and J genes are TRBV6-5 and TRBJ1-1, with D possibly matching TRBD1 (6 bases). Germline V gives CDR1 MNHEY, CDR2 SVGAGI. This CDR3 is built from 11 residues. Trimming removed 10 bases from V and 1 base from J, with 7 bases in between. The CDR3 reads CATQGNTEAFF. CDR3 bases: TGTGCCACACAGGGGAACACTGAAGCTTTCTTT.